One and the same sample provided the 31 T cell receptor beta chains below, sequenced in a study of T cells in Graves' hyperthyroidism and ophthalmopathy. Using RNA transcripts as the source, TCR beta CDR3 regions were amplified. Primed by the HTBI set, a first-round RT-PCR was run on the TCR CDR3. MiXCR, applied by TCRdb to the multiplex PCR reads, yields one record per CDR3 protein. The sample lists about 210,000 distinct CDR3 sequences, roughly 17% occurring once. The specimen sequenced was blood. All receptors come from a man aged 45-65 years with Graves' hyperthyroidism.

The genes are TRBV24-1 and TRBJ1-2, with a weak D call TRBD1 (5 bases). The germline V and J ends were trimmed by 2 bases and 0 bases, with 12 bases remaining between them. This CDR3 spans 16 amino acids. Germline-derived CDR1 and CDR2 are KGHDR and SFDVKD. CDR3 nucleotide sequence: TGTGCCACCAGTGATTCGGGACCGAACTCTAACTATGGCTACACCTTC. It yields the protein CATSDSGPNSNYGYTF.

This clonotype has only a few counts. The chain joins TRBV7-9 to TRBJ2-2, with D perhaps TRBD2 (5 bases). Trimming took off 8 bases at V and 0 bases at J, with 7 bases between the two ends. Germline V lookup: CDR1 SEHNR, CDR2 FQNEAQ (reference sequence). The CDR3 consists of 13 residues. CDR3 sequence: CASQLANTGELFF. Here the CDR3 DNA reads TGTGCCAGCCAACTAGCGAACACCGGGGAGCTGTTTTTT.

The V gene is TRBV19, the J gene TRBJ1-3, with unresolved D. Germline CDR1 is LNHDA and CDR2 is SQIVND (reference sequence). This CDR3 spans 15 amino acids. Trimming pared 8 bases from V and 0 bases from J, leaving 14 bases between. CDR3 region: CASRTLLGSGNTIYF. The CDR3 DNA reads TGTGCCAGTCGGACCCTACTTGGCTCTGGAAACACCATATATTTT.

This clonotype was observed at least ten times. The genes are TRBV12-3 or TRBV12-4 and TRBJ2-7, with 8 nucleotides matching TRBD2. The CDR3 extends over 13 amino acids. J was trimmed by 7 bases and V by 5 bases; bases with no gene match: 7. The CDR3 coding sequence is TGTGCCAGCAGTGAGAGCGGGAGAGTGGAGCAGTACTTC. The encoded protein is CASSESGRVEQYF.

The chain couples TRBV12-5 to TRBJ2-5; 9 bases agree with TRBD2. The CDR3 contains 14 residues. Germline values: CDR1 LGHNT, CDR2 FRNRAP. V shed 8 bases and J 5 bases; nucleotides not matched to a gene: 9. The chain's CDR3 is CASSGGRARETQYF. As DNA, the CDR3 is TGTGCTAGTTCGGGCGGGAGGGCCCGGGAGACCCAGTACTTC.

J is TRBJ1-1 and V is TRBV20-1; D is perhaps TRBD1 (5 bases). V was cut by 0 bases and J by 7 bases, with 15 bases left in between. Germline V gives CDR1 DFQATT, CDR2 SNEGSKA (reference sequence). The CDR3 spans 14 residues. CDR3 sequence (DNA): TGCAGTGCTAGAGATGTCCGGGGACCGGATGAAGCTTTCTTT. This sequence encodes CSARDVRGPDEAFF.

The chain recombines TRBV20-1 with TRBJ2-7, with D tentatively TRBD2 (5 bases). Germline CDR1 and CDR2: DFQATT and SNEGSKA (reference sequence). Trimming removed 5 bases from V and 5 bases from J, with 16 bases in between. The CDR3 is 13 residues long. The CDR3 sequence is CSARPGFANEQYF. In DNA, the CDR3 is TGCAGTGCTCGCCCGGGGTTCGCTAACGAGCAGTACTTC.

The chain's CDR3 is CASSLTDSVERMPNQPQHF. CDR3 DNA sequence: TGTGCCAGCAGTTTAACGGACAGCGTTGAGCGAATGCCCAATCAGCCCCAGCATTTT. This chain links TRBV27 with TRBJ1-5, with D perhaps matching TRBD1 (6 bases). Per the germline V gene, CDR1 is MNHEY and CDR2 is SMNVEV (reference sequence). V dropped 2 bases and J dropped 3 bases, with 23 bases sitting between them. The CDR3 runs 19 residues.

This clonotype was detected ten times or more. The rearrangement joins TRBV18 to TRBJ2-1, with D hard to call. The CDR3 sequence is 13 residues long. CDR1 is KGHSH, CDR2 LQKENI, per germline. Trimming pared 1 base from V and 6 bases from J, leaving 7 bases between. The CDR3 reads CASSPRPINEQFF. The CDR3 region has the DNA TGTGCCAGCTCACCACGCCCAATCAATGAGCAGTTCTTC.

Worth noting for this clonotype: A much bigger clone sits one base away, suggesting this may be a read error. This sequence joins TRBV11-2 and TRBJ1-3; D is unresolved. Deletions cut 5 bases from V and 0 bases from J, with 11 bases between. CDR1 SGHAT and CDR2 FQNNGV come from the germline V gene. The CDR3 has 15 residues. The CDR3 spells CASSPEMTSGNTIYF. CDR3 sequence (DNA): TGTGCCAGCAGCCCCGAGATGACCTCTGGAAACACCATATATTTT.

This clonotype was observed many times. The rearrangement links TRBV2 to TRBJ2-7, with a tentative D call TRBD2 (6 bases). CDR1 and CDR2 from the germline V gene are SNHLY and FYNNEI. The CDR3 consists of 13 residues. V was cut by 8 bases and J by 1 base, with 12 bases left in between. In nucleotides, the CDR3 is TGTGCCAGCGTGGGGGGAACTTCCTACGAGCAGTACTTC. Translating it yields CASVGGTSYEQYF.

The rearrangement joins TRBV20-1 to TRBJ2-7; no clear D. Germline values: CDR1 DFQATT, CDR2 SNEGSKA (reference sequence). The V end was cut by 0 bases, the J end by 7 bases, with 13 bases between. This CDR3 has 13 residues. The CDR3 loop reads CSARDRRTWEQYF. The CDR3 coding sequence is TGCAGTGCTAGAGATAGACGGACGTGGGAGCAGTACTTC.

Of note for this clonotype: This clone may be a read error of a much larger clone one base away. The chain recombines TRBV6-2 or TRBV6-3 with TRBJ2-7; the D gene could be TRBD1 or TRBD2 (6 bases each). TRBJ2-1 explains the end of the DNA better; the J call may be wrong. Germline CDR1 and CDR2: MNHEY and SVGEGT. This CDR3 region has 18 residues. The CDR3 region is CASSYGPPGGTWNYEQFF. In nucleotides, the CDR3 is TGTGCCAGCAGCTACGGCCCGCCAGGCGGGACATGGAACTACGAGCAGTTCTTC.

The V and J genes are TRBV7-9 and TRBJ1-2; D gene uncertain. Trimming removed 5 bases from V and 3 bases from J, with 19 bases in between. The CDR3 is made up of 16 amino acids. Germline V gives CDR1 SEHNR, CDR2 FQNEAQ (reference sequence). The CDR3 bases are TGTGCCAGCAGCCCTCGCCTGGGCACGGGATACTATGGCTACACCTTC. Encoded protein: CASSPRLGTGYYGYTF. The full variable domain, rest sourced from reference TRBV7-9 and TRBJ1-2, is DTGVSQNPRHKITKRGQNVTFRCDPISEHNRLYWYRQTLGQGPEFLTYFQNEAQLEKSRLLSDRFSAERPKGSFSTLEIQRTEQGDSAMYLCASSPRLGTGYYGYTFGSGTRLTVV.

This clonotype was found a few times. J is TRBJ1-2 and V is TRBV20-1, with TRBD1 as a possible D gene (5 bases). Germline V gene lookup returns CDR1 DFQATT and CDR2 SNEGSKA (reference sequence). This CDR3 contains 16 residues. V dropped 1 base and J dropped 2 bases, with 17 bases sitting between them. The CDR3 reads CSARVDSPQQNYGYTF. In DNA form, the CDR3 reads TGCAGTGCTAGAGTAGACAGCCCACAGCAAAACTATGGCTACACCTTC.

This clonotype was counted at least ten times. The V call is TRBV2, the J call TRBJ2-7; 10 bases are shared with TRBD2. CDR1 is SNHLY and CDR2 is FYNNEI in the germline V gene. The CDR3 contains 15 residues. J gave up 4 bases and V 2 bases, and 5 bases lay outside the gene matches. The CDR3 region has the DNA TGTGCCAGCAGTGAATTGGGACTAGCGTCGTACGAGCAGTACTTC. Encoded protein: CASSELGLASYEQYF.

A remark on this clonotype: A much larger clone differs from this one at a single base, so this may be a read error. The chain uses TRBV30 and TRBJ2-7, with D possibly called TRBD1 or TRBD2 (5 bases each). Germline V CDR1 and CDR2: GTSNPN, SVGIG (reference sequence). Deletions cut 5 bases from V and 2 bases from J, with 19 bases between. The CDR3 is 15 residues long. The CDR3 spells CAWGSYGTVTYEQYF. In DNA, the CDR3 is TGTGCCTGGGGATCTTACGGGACGGTAACCTACGAGCAGTACTTC.

As concerns this clonotype: The CDR3 carries no conserved terminal phenylalanine or tryptophan, so it likely arises from a read error. The chain uses TRBV3-1 and TRBJ2-3; possibly TRBD2 for D (5 bases). This CDR3 has 15 amino acids. Trimming pared 2 bases from V and 0 bases from J, leaving 9 bases between. The germline V gene has CDR1 LGHDT and CDR2 YNNKEL (reference sequence). The CDR3 is CASSQKRPSTDTQYL. CDR3 nucleotides: TGTGCCAGCAGCCAAAAGCGGCCTAGCACAGATACGCAGTATCTT.

This clonotype was seen repeatedly, ten times or more. The chain couples TRBV10-2 to TRBJ2-1, with D possibly being TRBD1 (6 bases). Germline values: CDR1 WSHSY, CDR2 SAAADI. This CDR3 spans 16 amino acids. V lost 3 bases and J 4 bases, leaving 16 bases between the germline ends. CDR3 nucleotide sequence: TGCGCCAGCAGTGACCCAGGGGCCCCCGGGTACAATGAGCAGTTCTTC. Translating it yields CASSDPGAPGYNEQFF.

This clonotype was seen at least ten times. The chain couples TRBV3-1 to TRBJ2-7; no firm D call. This CDR3 is 13 amino acids long. Trimming stripped 1 base from V and 7 bases from J, with 11 bases between. Germline assignment: CDR1 LGHDT and CDR2 YNNKEL (reference sequence). CDR3 in DNA: TGTGCCAGCAGCCAAGGGGCAAGTACTGAGCAGTACTTC. The encoded protein is CASSQGASTEQYF.

This clonotype was found a few times. The rearrangement uses TRBV7-6 and TRBJ2-7, with 16 bases identical to TRBD2. The CDR3 runs to 18 residues. The germline V gene has CDR1 SGHVS and CDR2 FNYEAQ. V was clipped by 5 bases and J by 3 bases; unmatched bases: 10. This CDR3 reads CASSAYLGTSGRGYEQYF. For the CDR3, the DNA is TGTGCCAGCAGCGCCTACCTCGGGACTAGCGGGAGGGGCTACGAGCAGTACTTC.

This clonotype was counted at least ten times. The chain has TRBV20-1 and TRBJ2-7; D possibly corresponds to TRBD2 (5 bases). This CDR3 is built from 12 residues. Trimming removed 5 bases at V and 4 bases at J, with 12 bases between. Germline V gives CDR1 DFQATT, CDR2 SNEGSKA (reference sequence). CDR3 protein: CSARFRGYEQYF. For the CDR3, the DNA is TGCAGTGCTCGTTTTCGCGGGTACGAGCAGTACTTC.

This clonotype was counted at least ten times. CDR3 amino acids: CASSAGFSYEQYF. In DNA form, the CDR3 reads TGTGCCAGCAGTGCGGGCTTCTCCTACGAGCAGTACTTC. The rearrangement links TRBV6-1 to TRBJ2-7; the D is unclear. Per germline, CDR1 MNHNS and CDR2 SASEGT. V shed 4 bases and J shed 0 bases, with 7 bases lying between them. The CDR3 is 13 residues long.

The rearrangement joins TRBV24-1 to TRBJ2-2, with a tentative D call TRBD2 (5 bases). This CDR3 has 14 residues. Deletions cut 4 bases from V and 5 bases from J, with 10 bases between. Germline V gives CDR1 KGHDR, CDR2 SFDVKD. DNA for the CDR3: TGTGCCACCAGTGACCACGGGATGACCGGGGAGCTGTTTTTT. Residues: CATSDHGMTGELFF.

There are many counts of this clonotype. V gene TRBV27 combines with J gene TRBJ1-1; no clear D gene. The ends were cut back, 4 bases at V and 11 bases at J, with 11 bases in the middle. The CDR3 has 11 amino acids. CDR1 MNHEY and CDR2 SMNVEV come from the germline V gene (reference sequence). The CDR3: CASSSGAGAFF. The CDR3 DNA follows: TGTGCCAGCAGTTCTGGAGCGGGGGCTTTCTTT.

This clonotype showed up many times. This sequence joins TRBV27 and TRBJ1-1; D unresolved. Germline CDR1 is MNHEY and CDR2 is SMNVEV (reference sequence). This CDR3 is 14 amino acids long. The V and J ends lost 6 bases and 1 base respectively, with 12 bases between them. CDR3: CASRPPTRNTEAFF. Written as DNA, the CDR3 is TGTGCCAGCAGACCACCTACGAGGAACACTGAAGCTTTCTTT.

This clonotype has ten or more counts. The V gene is TRBV7-9, the J gene TRBJ2-5, with D tentatively TRBD2 (6 bases). The V end was cut by 0 bases, the J end by 2 bases, with 13 bases between. Germline CDR1 reads SEHNR; CDR2 reads FQNEAQ (reference sequence). The CDR3 is made up of 16 amino acids. The CDR3 here is CASSLAPLARQETQYF. The DNA of the CDR3 is TGTGCCAGCAGCTTAGCCCCACTAGCACGGCAAGAGACCCAGTACTTC.

The J gene is TRBJ2-3, the V gene TRBV10-1; D may be TRBD1 (7 bases). From germline, CDR1 is WNHNN and CDR2 SYGVQD (reference sequence). V was clipped by 3 bases and J by 1 base, with 14 bases between them. This CDR3 is built from 16 residues. CDR3 coding DNA: TGCGCCAGCAGTGATCGGAGGGGGCTCCGCACAGATACGCAGTATTTT. This translates into CASSDRRGLRTDTQYF.

This clonotype was counted at least ten times. The CDR3 DNA follows: TGTGCCAGCAGGTCCGGGACTAACCAATACAATGAGCAGTTCTTC. Residues: CASRSGTNQYNEQFF. V usage is TRBV5-5 and J usage is TRBJ2-1, with 7 bases identical to TRBD2. V gave up 5 bases and J gave up 4 bases; unmatched junction bases: 9. The CDR3 totals 15 residues. Germline V gives CDR1 SGHKS, CDR2 YYEKEE (reference sequence).

This clonotype was recorded a few times. The chain links TRBV5-1 to TRBJ2-5, with D hard to call. In germline, CDR1 is SGHRS, CDR2 YFSETQ. This CDR3 contains 16 residues. V gave up 2 bases and J gave up 2 bases, with 16 bases separating them. This CDR3 is CASSLATGSRQETQYF. In DNA, the CDR3 is TGCGCCAGCAGCTTAGCGACCGGGTCCCGGCAAGAGACCCAGTACTTC.

At least ten counts were recorded for this clonotype. The genes are TRBV28 and TRBJ1-2; D gene uncertain. The length of the CDR3 is 15 residues. The V gene's germline CDR1 is MDHEN and CDR2 SYDVKM. V lost 6 bases and J lost 3, with 17 bases in between. CDR3 nucleotides: TGTGCCAGCAGCTATACCCACGGGGTTGACTATGGCTACACCTTC. Amino acid sequence: CASSYTHGVDYGYTF.